Reported below is one T cell receptor (beta chain). Its specificity is not known. The second PCR ran about 6 to 12 cycles with a sample-barcoded 5' primer and J-beta primers. One entry per CDR3 protein results from TCRdb running MiXCR on the 5' RACE reads. Of about 780,000 distinct CDR3 sequences in the sample, 35% to 60% were seen once. CDR3 length: 17 amino acids. V was pared by 7 bases and J by 3 bases, with 15 bases of the junction left unmatched. CDR1 and CDR2 (germline): MDHEN, SYDVKM. The sample belongs to a study of blood T cells in healthy people across ages. Overall study findings and caveats: Compared with aged donors, long-lived donors showed fewer expanded clones, suggesting selection.

Aged roughly 6 to 90, donors were systemically healthy Caucasians from Russia. A minimum of 7 million PBMCs was isolated per sample. The chain joins TRBV28 to TRBJ1-1, with TRBD1 matching 9 bases. The source material was blood. The sequence was collected from a man of 80 years or more in good health. CDR3 residues: CASTRRGTGFVDTEAFF. The CDR3 DNA reads TGTGCCAGCACTCGACGTGGGACAGGGTTCGTTGACACTGAAGCTTTCTTT.